This is a list of T cell receptor beta chains from one sample in a study of pediatric ulcerative colitis. The method was immunoSEQ multiplex PCR; TCRdb's version includes in-frame clones alone and lacks a portion of them. Counted here are under 45,000 clones, over 80% occurring once; the ten biggest clones make up around 23%. Sequencing used blood. These receptors originate from a girl aged 5-17 years with moderate ulcerative colitis. Each CDR3 is given with its conserved first and last residue. D genes are given only for firm matches. Expanded clones get a size class; other rows say once, few or many, or leave the size out.

D: NA; V: TRBV7-2; J: TRBJ1-1; size: once; DNA: TGTGCCAGCAGCTCGCAGGGTAGGGGCACTGAAGCTTTCTTT; CDR3: CASSSQGRGTEAFF
D: TRBD2; V: TRBV5-1; J: TRBJ2-1; size: NA; DNA: TGCGCCAGCAGCCTAGGACTAGCGGGAGGGCAAAATGAGCAGTTCTTC; CDR3: CASSLGLAGGQNEQFF
D: NA; V: TRBV7-2; J: TRBJ1-2; size: NA; DNA: TGTGCCAGCAGCTTAGATCCCAACTATGGCTACACCTTC; CDR3: CASSLDPNYGYTF
D: NA; V: TRBV27; J: TRBJ2-6; size: NA; DNA: TGTGCCAGCAGTCGGGATTTCTCTGGGGCCAACGTCCTGACTTTC; CDR3: CASSRDFSGANVLTF
D: TRBD1; V: TRBV6-1; J: TRBJ2-7; size: NA; DNA: TGTGCCAGCAGGACAGGGGCCTCCTACGAGCAGTACTTC; CDR3: CASRTGASYEQYF
D: TRBD2; V: TRBV30; J: TRBJ2-1; size: NA; DNA: TGTGCCTGGAGTGTAGCGGGAGTGGGGGAGCAGTTCTTC; CDR3: CAWSVAGVGEQFF
D: NA; V: TRBV5-1; J: TRBJ2-5; size: once; DNA: TGCGCCAGCAGCTTGGTAGAGGGTTCTTATGAGACCCAGTACTTC; CDR3: CASSLVEGSYETQYF
D: TRBD1; V: TRBV7-6; J: TRBJ2-7; size: NA; DNA: TGTGCCAGCAGCTCCCAGGGGGCTCTCCCCTACGAGCAGTACTTC; CDR3: CASSSQGALPYEQYF
D: NA; V: TRBV10-3; J: TRBJ1-5; size: NA; DNA: TGTGCCATCAGTGAGTCGGAGATTAGCAATCAGCCCCAGCATTTT; CDR3: CAISESEISNQPQHF
D: TRBD1; V: TRBV28; J: TRBJ1-1; size: NA; DNA: TGTGCCAGCAGTCCGCGGACAGGGGAAGCTTTCTTT; CDR3: CASSPRTGEAFF
D: NA; V: TRBV7-8; J: TRBJ1-2; size: NA; DNA: TGTGCCAGCAGCTTACGGGTCATCCAGGGAGGTGGCTACACCTTC; CDR3: CASSLRVIQGGGYTF
D: NA; V: TRBV5-4; J: TRBJ1-2; size: NA; DNA: TGTGCCAGCAGCTTGTCAGGCAGCAACTATGGCTACACCTTC; CDR3: CASSLSGSNYGYTF
D: NA; V: TRBV29-1; J: TRBJ2-5; size: NA; DNA: TGCAGCTGGACGGTCCTCGGGGAGACCCAGTACTTC; CDR3: CSWTVLGETQYF
D: TRBD1; V: TRBV11-2; J: TRBJ2-1; size: NA; DNA: TGTGCCAGCAGCTTGGTCCCAGGGGGTCCCTACAATGAGCAGTTCTTC; CDR3: CASSLVPGGPYNEQFF
D: NA; V: TRBV7-9; J: TRBJ1-5; size: few; DNA: TGTGCCAGCAGCCCCGGTATTGGGGGAGAGAATCAGCCCCAGCATTTT; CDR3: CASSPGIGGENQPQHF
D: NA; V: TRBV5-6; J: TRBJ2-7; size: NA; DNA: TGTGCCAGCGGCTTGGGCGACAGGGACTTTCGGCAGTACTTC; CDR3: CASGLGDRDFRQYF
D: NA; V: TRBV2; J: TRBJ1-1; size: NA; DNA: TGTGCCAGCAAGATCGACAGGAACACTGAAGCTTTCTTT; CDR3: CASKIDRNTEAFF